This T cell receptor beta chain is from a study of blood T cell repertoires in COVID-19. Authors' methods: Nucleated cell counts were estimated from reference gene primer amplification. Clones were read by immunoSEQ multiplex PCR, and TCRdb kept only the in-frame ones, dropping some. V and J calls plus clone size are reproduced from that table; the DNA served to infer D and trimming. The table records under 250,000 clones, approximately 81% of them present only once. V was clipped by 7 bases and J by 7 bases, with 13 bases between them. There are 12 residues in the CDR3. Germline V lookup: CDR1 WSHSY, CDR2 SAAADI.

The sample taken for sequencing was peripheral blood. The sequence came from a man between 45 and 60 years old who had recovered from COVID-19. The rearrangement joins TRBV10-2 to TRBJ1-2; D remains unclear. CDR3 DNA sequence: TGCGCCAGCACTCTAGGAAGTTCTGGCTACACCTTC. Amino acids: CASTLGSSGYTF.